The T cell receptor beta chain described here comes from a study of Ad26.COV2.S vaccination and SARS-CoV-2 variants. Overall study context: Ad26.COV2.S was injected intramuscularly once or twice, 56 days apart.

The V and J ends lost 0 bases and 0 bases, in that order; junction bases with no gene match: 1. Per germline, CDR1 MNHEY and CDR2 SVGAGI. CDR3 length: 16 amino acids. The treatment here: around 19 received Ad26.COV2.S at low or high dose, single or two shots; a few received placebo; per-sample allocation not given. Day 63 after the first injection of vaccine or placebo was the sampling time. Vaccination employed an Ad26 vector expressing the Wuhan-strain SARS-CoV-2 spike. Study results and caveats: With respect to non-spike TCR breadth, vaccine and placebo recipients were similar. Participants in the vaccine arm had higher spike-specific TCR breadth; placebo recipients had lower.

The data were produced by immunoSEQ multiplex PCR, yet TCRdb's version contains in-frame clones alone and is incomplete. Of fewer than 500,000 clones in the sample, 80% to 95% are singletons; the top ten hold around 4.5%. Turning to this clone: Its antigen is unknown.

The chain employs TRBV6-5 and TRBJ2-2; 7 bases are a match to TRBD1. Here the sequenced sample was peripheral blood, taken in a trial of Ad26.COV2.S vaccine versus placebo. The receptor comes from a person between 18 and 59 years old who received the Ad26.COV2.S COVID-19 vaccine or a placebo. CDR3 loop: CASSYSGQSNTGELFF. In DNA form, the CDR3 reads TGTGCCAGCAGTTACTCGGGACAGTCGAACACCGGGGAGCTGTTTTTT.